This T cell receptor beta chain derives from a study of cytomegalovirus exposure and HLA in healthy donors. Study conclusions and caveats: The study flagged approximately 180 TCR beta chains as cytomegalovirus-associated. Indistinguishability led to the exclusion of some V segments, TRBV6-2 and TRBV6-3 included. In a later analysis, CMV-associated beta chains were mostly HLA-associated, it appeared.

Germline CDR1 reads LGHNA; CDR2 reads YNFKEQ. This CDR3 is 18 amino acids long. V trimming: 0 bases; J trimming: 5 bases; junction bases outside the gene matches: 13. The PCR made use of 60 Vbeta and 13 Jbeta primers. The repertoire was sequenced with immunoSEQ multiplex PCR; TCRdb's copy has only in-frame clones and lacks some. The table has 65,000 to 90,000 clones, 70% to 75% seen once. As to this clone: What it binds is not known.

This sequence originates from a man aged 55 to 70 in good health and CMV-seronegative. The chain has TRBV4-2 and TRBJ2-5, with 9 nucleotides matching TRBD2. Sequencing was performed on PBMCs. The CDR3 nucleotides are TGTGCCAGCAGCCAAGATCCAGGGCGGGGGGGCCGTCGGGAGACCCAGTACTTC. It yields the protein CASSQDPGRGGRRETQYF.